One and the same sample provided the 3 T cell receptor beta chains below, sequenced in a study of T-cell memory formation after mild COVID-19. TCRdb itself ran the 5' RACE reads through MiXCR, one entry per CDR3 protein. The sample has about 82,000 distinct CDR3 sequences; approximately 13% are singletons. Sequenced input: PBMCs or a T cell subset sorted from them (not recorded which). The source is an adult woman who had mild COVID-19 (a few samples of this study predate the infection). Cell type and time point are not known.

V and J are TRBV6-1 and TRBJ2-7; D is uncertain. This CDR3 has 12 residues. V lost 10 bases to trimming and J lost 2 bases, with 12 bases between them. The germline V gene encodes CDR1 MNHNS and CDR2 SASEGT. CDR3 region: CATEAPTYEQYF. CDR3 nucleotide sequence: TGTGCCACCGAGGCACCGACCTACGAGCAGTACTTC.

The chain carries TRBV19 and TRBJ1-1, with D unresolved. The length of the CDR3 is 13 residues. Germline lookup yields CDR1 LNHDA and CDR2 SQIVND (reference sequence). V was shortened by 7 bases and J by 1 base, with 10 bases between the two germline ends. This chain's CDR3 is CASKAASNTEAFF. The CDR3 DNA sequence: TGTGCCAGTAAAGCGGCTTCGAACACTGAAGCTTTCTTT.

This clonotype was detected a few times. This rearrangement joins TRBV7-9 to TRBJ2-7; a possible D gene is TRBD1 (6 bases). CDR1 SEHNR and CDR2 FQNEAQ come from the germline V gene (reference sequence). Trimming took off 5 bases at V and 2 bases at J, with 13 bases between the two ends. The CDR3 is 14 residues long. This CDR3 reads CASSRNDRTYEQYF. For the CDR3, the DNA is TGTGCCAGCAGCCGAAACGACAGGACCTACGAGCAGTACTTC.